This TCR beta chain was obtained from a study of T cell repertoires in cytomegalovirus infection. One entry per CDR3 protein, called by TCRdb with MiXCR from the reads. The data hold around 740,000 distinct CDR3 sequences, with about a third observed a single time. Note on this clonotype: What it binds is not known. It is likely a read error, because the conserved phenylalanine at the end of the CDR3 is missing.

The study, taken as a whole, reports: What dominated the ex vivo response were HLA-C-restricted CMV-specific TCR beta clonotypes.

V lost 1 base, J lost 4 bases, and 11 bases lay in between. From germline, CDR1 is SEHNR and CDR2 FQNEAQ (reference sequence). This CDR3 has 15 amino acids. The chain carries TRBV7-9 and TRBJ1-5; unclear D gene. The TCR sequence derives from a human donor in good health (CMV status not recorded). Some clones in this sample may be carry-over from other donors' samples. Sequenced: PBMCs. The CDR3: CASSLVGSTNQPQHL. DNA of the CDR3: TGTGCCAGCAGCTTAGTAGGCAGTACTAATCAGCCCCAGCATTTG.